This T cell receptor (beta chain) was sequenced in a study of shared clonotypes between healthy human individuals (dated by TCRdb to between 2020 and 2021). Study-wide context: Three men and a couple of women, aged 18 to 49 years, made up the cohort. Blood TCR repertoires of about 5 healthy adults were deeply sequenced to estimate repertoire size and the extent of clonotype sharing between individuals. To increase sequencing depth and limit assay-specific biases, TCR repertoire library preparation and sequencing were carried out by different laboratories using diverse techniques. Per donor, leukapheresis produced somewhere between about 0.94 and 9.5 billion PBMCs. Findings and caveats that apply to the study as a whole: Because the study included only a small number of donors, the genetic and exposure-history diversity represented was limited. Sampling was restricted to blood, and TCR repertoires in tissue are likely to differ from TCR repertoires in blood. Based on pairwise subsampling, the degree of clonotype sharing among donors was expected to be affected by sequencing depth.

Regarding this clone: No antigen is known for it. Base qualities are not at hand, and no much larger clone is one base apart.

Using the deep immunoSEQ assay, multiplex PCR amplified TCR CDR3 regions from genomic DNA. For each cell subset, the extracted genomic DNA was distributed evenly across all wells of several immunoSEQ 96-well plates, and each plate served as one replicate. For unsorted PBMC, each replicate PCR was loaded with approximately 320 ng genomic DNA, equivalent to 25,000 to 35,000 T cell genomes. Ten immunoSEQ deep assay plates were used to sequence unsorted PBMC genomic DNA. The purified libraries were quantified using a Qubit 3.0 fluorometer, sized with a Bioanalyzer 2100, and then quantified again using the KAPA Library Quantification kit. Each immunoSEQ 96-well plate was sequenced on its own single-read 150-cycle Illumina NextSeq 550 flow cell. The paper's data handling went like this. Because the immunoSEQ output included only junctional sequences and no quality scores, the filtering could not be the same as the filtering used for full-length reads. Sequences were annotated with PyIR, a Python wrapper for IgBLAST v1.9, and V/J genes and CDR3 were assigned using IMGT germline references. Any read was removed if the V/J assignment was weak (E-value above 1e-6), the CDR3 was missing, or the read contained stop codons, out-of-frame junctions, or ambiguous translated residues. V3J clonotypes were defined as sequences sharing an identical inferred V gene, J gene, and CDR3 amino acid sequence. Percentage overlap between repertoires was computed as shared unique clonotypes divided by the size of the smaller repertoire. Richness of each repertoire was evaluated using RTK rarefaction, the Chao1 estimator, and Recon v2.1 estimates of unobserved clonotypes. Held by TCRdb, this immuneACCESS table contains in-frame sequences only and omits some clones. Under half of the omission traces to an unresolved V gene where checked; the cause of the rest is unknown. V and J calls and clone size are copied from that table; D and trimming were computed from the DNA. The sample table lists about 480,000 clones, 75% to 85% of them with a count of one. The ten largest clones add up to 10% to 15% of the sample.

Donors were healthy HIV-negative adults with no recently reported acute infections or vaccinations. Every donor was a Caucasian adult residing in Nashville, Tennessee, USA. In the unsorted samples, 90 million or so PBMCs were counted, and genomic DNA was extracted using the QIAamp DNA Blood Mini kit. Blood was obtained by leukapheresis, after which PBMCs were separated by Ficoll-Histopaque density gradient centrifugation and cryopreserved in liquid nitrogen vapor phase. V was cut back by 4 bases and J by 2 bases, leaving a gap of 11 bases between them. Reading from cysteine to phenylalanine, the CDR3 counts 15 amino acids. Only the CDR3 part of the read is kept: 45 bases, read in frame from the first base. CDR1 LNHDA and CDR2 SQIVND are derived from the germline V gene (reference sequence).

This receptor was taken from a middle-aged woman in good health. Some clones in this sample may be carry-over from other donors' samples. Sequencing input: PBMCs. The chain was built from TRBV19 and TRBJ2-2; a tentative D match to TRBD2 spans 5 bases. The CDR3: CASSTYRENTGELFF. Read as DNA, the sequence is TGTGCCAGTAGTACCTACCGGGAAAACACCGGGGAGCTGTTTTTT. Where the CDR3 stops, the reference TRBV19 and TRBJ2-2 genes take over; the full variable domain is DGGITQSPKYLFRKEGQNVTLSCEQNLNHDAMYWYRQDPGQGLRLIYYSQIVNDFQKGDIAEGYSVSREKKESFPLTVTSAQKNPTAFYLCASSTYRENTGELFFGEGSRLTVL.